The 10 T cell receptor beta chains presented below share a single source sample, sequenced in a study of cytomegalovirus exposure and HLA in healthy donors. Only in-frame clones appear in the TCRdb table, and some are missing; sequencing was by immunoSEQ multiplex PCR. The table lists about 360,000 clones, 86% of them singletons. Material for sequencing was PBMCs. These TCRs come from a woman under 30 in good health and CMV-seronegative.

The chain combines TRBV7-9 with TRBJ2-7; D is ambiguous. CDR3 length equals 17 residues. The V end was cut by 5 bases, the J end by 3 bases, with 23 bases between. Per the germline V gene, CDR1 is SEHNR and CDR2 is FQNEAQ (reference sequence). The CDR3 region has the DNA TGTGCCAGCAGCCCCGATATCAGGCAGGCCTCCTACTACGAGCAGTACTTC. It is translated as CASSPDIRQASYYEQYF. Full variable domain (outside the CDR3, taken from reference TRBV7-9 and TRBJ2-7): DTGVSQNPRHKITKRGQNVTFRCDPISEHNRLYWYRQTLGQGPEFLTYFQNEAQLEKSRLLSDRFSAERPKGSFSTLEIQRTEQGDSAMYLCASSPDIRQASYYEQYFGPGTRLTVT.

With respect to this clone: This same CDR3 is encoded by further DNA sequences in the sample. This chain joins TRBV7-9 and TRBJ2-7; a weak D match, TRBD2 (6 bases). Trimming removed 3 bases from V and 6 bases from J, with 6 bases in between. This CDR3 is 11 amino acids long. Germline CDR1 and CDR2: SEHNR and FQNEAQ (reference sequence). The CDR3 DNA is TGTGCCAGCAGCTTGCGGGGCGAGCAGTACTTC. Translating it yields CASSLRGEQYF.

This clone was picked up one time. This chain uses TRBV2 with TRBJ2-3; D might be TRBD2 (6 bases). The CDR3 extends over 15 amino acids. The V gene lost 1 base and the J gene lost 0 bases, with 8 bases spanning the gap. The germline V gene has CDR1 SNHLY and CDR2 FYNNEI. The CDR3 loop reads CASSEVGTSTDTQYF. The CDR3 DNA reads TGTGCCAGCAGTGAAGTCGGGACTAGCACAGATACGCAGTATTTT. Based on the CDR3 plus reference TRBV2 and TRBJ2-3, the full variable domain is EPEVTQTPSHQVTQMGQEVILRCVPISNHLYFYWYRQILGQKVEFLVSFYNNEISEKSEIFDDQFSVERPDGSNFTLKIRSTKLEDSAMYFCASSEVGTSTDTQYFGPGTRLTVL.

In this sample, this clone turned up once. DNA for the CDR3: TGTGCCAGCAGATCCTCCGTTAGCTGGTCCTACGAGCAGTACTTC. Amino acids: CASRSSVSWSYEQYF. The chain is built from TRBV6-6 and TRBJ2-7, with unresolved D. This CDR3 region has 15 residues. Germline CDR1 MNHNY, CDR2 SVGAGI (reference sequence). Trimming stripped 6 bases from V and 1 base from J, with 16 bases between.

V is TRBV14 and J is TRBJ2-1; D is uncertain. Trimming cost V 2 bases and J 10 bases, with 9 bases left between them. The CDR3 consists of 12 residues. Germline V gene lookup returns CDR1 SGHDN and CDR2 FVKESK. The CDR3 sequence is CASSQSAREQFF. CDR3 DNA sequence: TGTGCCAGCAGCCAAAGTGCCAGGGAGCAGTTCTTC.

Regarding this clone: Other DNA sequences in the sample encode the same CDR3. The chain employs TRBV19 and TRBJ1-5; TRBD1 is a possible D gene (5 bases). The CDR3 sequence is 14 residues long. Germline loops: CDR1 LNHDA, CDR2 SQIVND (reference sequence). Between the trimmed V and J ends, which lost 3 bases and 2 bases, there was a span of 8 bases. CDR3 residues: CASSIQGRNQPQHF. DNA of the CDR3: TGTGCCAGTAGTATTCAGGGCCGCAATCAGCCCCAGCATTTT. Together with reference TRBV19 and TRBJ1-5, the CDR3 gives the full variable domain: DGGITQSPKYLFRKEGQNVTLSCEQNLNHDAMYWYRQDPGQGLRLIYYSQIVNDFQKGDIAEGYSVSREKKESFPLTVTSAQKNPTAFYLCASSIQGRNQPQHFGDGTRLSIL.

V gene TRBV10-2 combines with J gene TRBJ1-5; possible D gene TRBD1, 6 bases. Germline V CDR1 and CDR2: WSHSY, SAAADI. The CDR3 is made up of 15 amino acids. V gave up 3 bases and J gave up 5 bases, with 14 bases separating them. CDR3 coding DNA: TGCGCCAGCAGTGAAGTGGGGACAAACCATCAGCCCCAGCATTTT. Protein sequence: CASSEVGTNHQPQHF.

V gene TRBV5-1 combines with J gene TRBJ2-7; no firm D call. The CDR3 runs to 12 residues. Germline CDR1 is SGHRS and CDR2 is YFSETQ. V was pared by 4 bases and J by 0 bases, with 5 bases between. The CDR3 spells CASSVSSYEQYF. CDR3 sequence (DNA): TGCGCCAGCAGCGTCAGCTCCTACGAGCAGTACTTC.

The chain links TRBV6-5 to TRBJ2-3, with 8 bases identical to TRBD2. Germline trimming cut 0 bases from V and 5 bases from J; bases unmatched to any gene: 7. The CDR3 is made up of 16 amino acids. Germline loops: CDR1 MNHEY, CDR2 SVGAGI. CDR3 bases: TGTGCCAGCAGTTACTCTACGGGGGGGCCCATAGATACGCAGTATTTT. Translated: CASSYSTGGPIDTQYF.

The V call is TRBV6-5, the J call TRBJ1-1; 9 bases are shared with TRBD1. Looked up from germline, CDR1 is MNHEY and CDR2 is SVGAGI. The CDR3 sequence is 15 residues long. Unmatched junction bases numbered 6, after V lost 2 bases and J lost 5 bases. The CDR3 spells CASSYEQGARTEAFF. The CDR3 DNA reads as TGTGCCAGCAGTTACGAACAGGGGGCAAGGACTGAAGCTTTCTTT.